This TCR beta chain was obtained from a study of beta chain features in type 1 diabetes (dated 2018 in TCRdb). As for the study more broadly: Mean age, gender distribution, total cell number and subset yield were not different between patients and healthy donors. A total of 85 million to 140 million sorted cells were examined across all samples, and a strong correlation was observed between cell number per subset and RNA yield. The study compared TCRB repertoires of sorted circulating CD4+ T cell subsets between recently diagnosed type 1 diabetes patients and matched healthy donors. Regulatory and stem cell-like memory subsets were isolated from only 8 patients and about eight healthy donors, whereas naive and central memory subsets came from all 30 or so donors. The research as a whole found: Shorter templates might have been favored by PCR, but patient and control samples were amplified and corrected together, so both groups would have been affected equally by any skew. At VDJ recombination sites, patients with type 1 diabetes made fewer insertions and deleted more nucleotides, a pattern implying thymic rearrangement abnormalities. A moderate but significant shortening of TCRB CDR3 length was observed in type 1 diabetes patients in all four CD4+ subsets. HLA sub-analyses involved small numbers of individuals, so any influence of HLA type on TCRB rearrangement remained unresolved. The naive, central memory and regulatory TCRB repertoires appeared to resemble one another more closely among patients than among healthy donors. Because cDNA rather than genomic DNA was sequenced, highly expressing activated cells could have been over-represented, although no difference in activation and CD3 levels was found between groups.

The entire isolated RNA was reverse transcribed using the High Capacity cDNA Reverse Transcription Kit, and thus expressed TCRB transcripts were sequenced. Naive, central memory and regulatory T cell samples underwent deep immunoSEQ sequencing, averaging around 3.9 million total reads per sample. After sorted cells were lysed in RLT buffer, RNA was extracted with DNase-treated RNeasy Micro or Mini kits, with the choice depending on cell number. Each cell subset was processed separately to prevent cross-contamination, with patient and healthy donor samples processed together. The immunoSEQ multiplex PCR was used to amplify TCRB sequences from cDNA, generating 87-bp fragments that spanned the CDR3 region. Amplicons were sequenced on the Illumina HiSeq platform. The authors processed their data as follows. PCR bias was computationally corrected using synthetic template baselines, reads within Hamming distance 2 were collapsed, and singletons that could not be merged were discarded. By aligning reads against IMGT, V, D and J genes, CDR3 length, and insertions or deletions at six rearrangement sites were assigned. Within each subset, clonotype counts were normalized to sorted cell number, after which true diversity and Gini coefficients were computed with the tcR R package. The overlap coefficient, calculated on TCRB nucleotide sequences, was used to quantify repertoire sharing. Out-of-frame TCRB sequences from naive cells were analyzed as a proxy for the pre-selection repertoire. TCRdb carries this immuneACCESS record with in-frame sequences only. Its versions omit some clonotypes, under half of them owing to an unresolved V gene in the studies checked, with the rest unexplained. V, J and clone size are those of that table, while D and trimming were read from the DNA. Here the sample has over 700,000 clones; around a sixth occur a single time. 0.023% of the sample is held by the ten biggest clonotypes.

Clipping removes 4 bases from V and 2 bases from J, with 5 as the unmatched junction base count. CDR1 and CDR2 are drawn from the germline V gene: MNHEY, SVGAGI. Inclusive of the bounding cysteine and phenylalanine, the CDR3 is 15 residues long. Solely the CDR3 DNA is kept, with 45 bases framed from the first base. A single peripheral blood draw of approximately 110 mL on average was collected from each donor into heparinised tubes. A BD FACSAria II was used to sort naive, central memory, regulatory and stem cell-like memory CD4+ T cells with a panel that included CD45RO, CCR7, CD25, CD127, CD95 and CD27. Purity was above 95% for every sorted population. Right away, PBMCs were isolated by Lymphoprep density gradient centrifugation and were stained directly, with no culture step. To minimize batch effects, samples were stained and sorted in pairs, one healthy donor with one patient per experiment.

A note on this clone: Its recognized antigen is unknown. No base-level quality is on record; no much larger clone is a single base apart.

The rearranged segments are TRBV6-5 and TRBJ2-7, with 10 central nucleotides matching TRBD2. This TCR was recovered from a woman under 30 in good health. Sequenced input: naive CD4+ T cells from blood. This specimen's cell subset or site label, per the study, means: true naive CD4+ T cells. The CDR3 loop reads CASSSGLADPYEQYF. The sequence in DNA is TGTGCCAGCAGTTCCGGACTAGCGGACCCCTACGAGCAGTACTTC.